This T cell receptor (beta chain) was sequenced for a study of neurological immune-mediated disorders. TCRdb redid the calling of the 5' RACE reads with MiXCR, one entry per CDR3 protein. The sample has 70,000 to 95,000 distinct CDR3 sequences, approximately 17% seen once. CDR3 length: 14 residues. The germline CDR1 and CDR2 sequences are KGHDR and SFDVKD. Points on this clonotype: Mismatch with germline at one junction end may stem from a read error.

This receptor was taken from a middle-aged woman in good health. Sequences were obtained from PBMCs. This chain joins TRBV24-1 and TRBJ2-1; TRBD1 might be the D (6 bases). CDR3 DNA sequence: TGTACCACCAGTGATGCCCCGGGCAGGGGTGAGCAGTTCTTC. This gives the protein CTTSDAPGRGEQFF.